The rows below give T cell receptor beta chains drawn from one sample of a study of beta chain features in type 1 diabetes. The method was immunoSEQ multiplex PCR; TCRdb's version includes in-frame clones alone and lacks a portion of them. This table has 300,000 to 450,000 clones, around 13% appearing once. Input material: naive CD4+ T cells from blood. All receptors derive from a young man in good health. Both conserved end residues are part of each CDR3. Each record gives: clone size, D gene, J gene, V gene, CDR3 protein, CDR3 DNA. A D gene is named only where the DNA matches it firmly. The size entry is marked missing in some rows and otherwise reads once, few, many or a size class.

abundance: NA; d_gene: NA; j_gene: TRBJ1-4; v_gene: TRBV18; CDR3aa: CASSPLSGTSNEKLFF; CDR3nt: TGTGCCAGCTCACCTTTATCCGGGACAAGTAATGAAAAACTGTTTTTT
abundance: NA; d_gene: NA; j_gene: TRBJ2-1; v_gene: TRBV12-5; CDR3aa: CASGLMGGNEQFF; CDR3nt: TGTGCTAGTGGTTTGATGGGGGGTAATGAGCAGTTCTTC
abundance: NA; d_gene: NA; j_gene: TRBJ2-3; v_gene: TRBV7-8; CDR3aa: CASSFGTDTQYF; CDR3nt: TGTGCCAGCAGCTTCGGCACAGATACGCAGTATTTT
abundance: NA; d_gene: TRBD1; j_gene: TRBJ1-5; v_gene: TRBV30; CDR3aa: CAGGPGGSQPQHF; CDR3nt: TGTGCCGGGGGGCCAGGGGGCAGTCAGCCCCAGCATTTT
abundance: few; d_gene: NA; j_gene: TRBJ2-1; v_gene: TRBV13; CDR3aa: CASSSPRVAGSSYNEQFF; CDR3nt: TGTGCCAGCAGCTCCCCTCGCGTCGCGGGGAGCTCCTACAATGAGCAGTTCTTC
abundance: NA; d_gene: NA; j_gene: TRBJ2-7; v_gene: TRBV5-1; CDR3aa: CASSPRAGGPEQYF; CDR3nt: TGCGCCAGCAGCCCCAGGGCTGGAGGGCCCGAGCAGTACTTC
abundance: few; d_gene: TRBD2; j_gene: TRBJ2-1; v_gene: TRBV11-2; CDR3aa: CASSLERLAIYNEQFF; CDR3nt: TGTGCCAGCAGCTTAGAGAGACTAGCGATATACAATGAGCAGTTCTTC
abundance: NA; d_gene: NA; j_gene: TRBJ1-1; v_gene: TRBV15; CDR3aa: CATSSIRGNTEAFF; CDR3nt: TGTGCCACCAGCAGCATTCGGGGTAACACTGAAGCTTTCTTT
abundance: few; d_gene: NA; j_gene: TRBJ2-7; v_gene: TRBV6-1; CDR3aa: CASRPRTETYEQYF; CDR3nt: TGTGCCAGCAGACCGAGGACTGAAACCTACGAGCAGTACTTC
abundance: few; d_gene: NA; j_gene: TRBJ2-7; v_gene: TRBV7-8; CDR3aa: CASRYRATSYEQYF; CDR3nt: TGTGCCAGCAGGTACAGGGCCACCTCCTACGAGCAGTACTTC
abundance: NA; d_gene: NA; j_gene: TRBJ2-7; v_gene: TRBV6-1; CDR3aa: CASTFRQDLYEQYF; CDR3nt: TGTGCCAGCACCTTCCGACAGGATCTCTACGAGCAGTACTTC
abundance: few; d_gene: NA; j_gene: TRBJ2-5; v_gene: TRBV2; CDR3aa: CASIETGGQETQYF; CDR3nt: TGTGCCAGCATAGAAACGGGTGGCCAAGAGACCCAGTACTTC
abundance: NA; d_gene: NA; j_gene: TRBJ2-3; v_gene: TRBV11-2; CDR3aa: CASSLSLRDTQYF; CDR3nt: TGTGCCAGCAGCTTATCACTACGGGATACGCAGTATTTT
abundance: few; d_gene: NA; j_gene: TRBJ1-1; v_gene: TRBV7-9; CDR3aa: CASSFWPQSPEAFF; CDR3nt: TGTGCCAGCAGCTTTTGGCCACAGAGCCCTGAAGCTTTCTTT
abundance: few; d_gene: TRBD1; j_gene: TRBJ1-6; v_gene: TRBV29-1; CDR3aa: CSVGRGQHNSPLHF; CDR3nt: TGCAGCGTTGGCAGGGGACAGCATAATTCACCCCTCCACTTT
abundance: NA; d_gene: NA; j_gene: TRBJ2-5; v_gene: TRBV6-5; CDR3aa: CASKRASGETQYF; CDR3nt: TGTGCCAGCAAGCGGGCCTCCGGGGAGACCCAGTACTTC
abundance: NA; d_gene: NA; j_gene: TRBJ2-7; v_gene: TRBV20-1; CDR3aa: CSATGSYEQYF; CDR3nt: TGCAGTGCTACAGGATCCTACGAGCAGTACTTC
abundance: NA; d_gene: NA; j_gene: TRBJ2-1; v_gene: TRBV5-1; CDR3aa: CASSFNYNEQFF; CDR3nt: TGCGCCAGCAGCTTCAACTACAATGAGCAGTTCTTC
abundance: NA; d_gene: TRBD1; j_gene: TRBJ1-5; v_gene: TRBV6-5; CDR3aa: CASSYDGQGDQPQHF; CDR3nt: TGTGCCAGCAGTTACGATGGACAGGGAGACCAGCCCCAGCATTTT
abundance: NA; d_gene: NA; j_gene: TRBJ1-2; v_gene: TRBV5-4; CDR3aa: CASSLEQLYGYTF; CDR3nt: TGTGCCAGCAGCTTGGAACAGCTATATGGCTACACCTTC
abundance: few; d_gene: NA; j_gene: TRBJ2-5; v_gene: TRBV15; CDR3aa: CATSRGSDQETQYF; CDR3nt: TGTGCCACCAGCAGAGGGAGCGACCAAGAGACCCAGTACTTC
abundance: NA; d_gene: NA; j_gene: TRBJ1-2; v_gene: TRBV30; CDR3aa: CAWSVRREGGYTF; CDR3nt: TGTGCCTGGAGTGTCAGGCGGGAGGGTGGCTACACCTTC
abundance: NA; d_gene: TRBD1; j_gene: TRBJ1-2; v_gene: TRBV7-2; CDR3aa: CASSLVFGTGGTGYTF; CDR3nt: TGTGCCAGCAGCTTAGTATTTGGGACAGGGGGCACTGGCTACACCTTC
abundance: NA; d_gene: NA; j_gene: TRBJ2-1; v_gene: TRBV9; CDR3aa: CASSVVAGPYNEQFF; CDR3nt: TGTGCCAGCAGCGTAGTCGCAGGGCCCTACAATGAGCAGTTCTTC
abundance: NA; d_gene: NA; j_gene: TRBJ1-1; v_gene: TRBV6-5; CDR3aa: CASSGEGDTEAFF; CDR3nt: TGTGCCAGCTCAGGGGAAGGGGACACTGAAGCTTTCTTT
abundance: NA; d_gene: TRBD2; j_gene: TRBJ2-1; v_gene: TRBV29-1; CDR3aa: CSGGSGRVYNEQFF; CDR3nt: TGCAGCGGCGGGAGCGGGAGAGTCTACAATGAGCAGTTCTTC
abundance: few; d_gene: TRBD1; j_gene: TRBJ1-4; v_gene: TRBV5-4; CDR3aa: CASSPPGQSAKLFF; CDR3nt: TGTGCCAGCAGCCCCCCGGGACAGTCTGCGAAACTGTTTTTT
abundance: NA; d_gene: TRBD2; j_gene: TRBJ2-1; v_gene: TRBV6-4; CDR3aa: CASSDRGGHDEQFF; CDR3nt: TGTGCCAGCAGTGACCGGGGGGGCCACGATGAGCAGTTCTTC
abundance: few; d_gene: NA; j_gene: TRBJ2-3; v_gene: TRBV9; CDR3aa: CASSVGLGATDTQYF; CDR3nt: TGTGCCAGCAGCGTAGGTCTGGGGGCAACAGATACGCAGTATTTT
abundance: NA; d_gene: TRBD1; j_gene: TRBJ1-5; v_gene: TRBV7-3; CDR3aa: CASSLTGGRQPQHF; CDR3nt: TGTGCCAGCAGCTTGACAGGGGGCCGGCAGCCCCAGCATTTT
abundance: few; d_gene: TRBD2; j_gene: TRBJ2-1; v_gene: TRBV6-9; CDR3aa: CASSSQSGSPRNEQFF; CDR3nt: TGTGCCAGCAGTTCCCAAAGCGGGAGCCCGCGCAATGAGCAGTTCTTC
abundance: few; d_gene: NA; j_gene: TRBJ2-1; v_gene: TRBV4-3; CDR3aa: CASSQVIGNEQFF; CDR3nt: TGCGCCAGCAGCCAAGTAATCGGCAATGAGCAGTTCTTC
abundance: few; d_gene: TRBD1; j_gene: TRBJ2-6; v_gene: TRBV19; CDR3aa: CASRRQGSGANVLTF; CDR3nt: TGTGCCAGTAGGCGACAGGGTTCTGGGGCCAACGTCCTGACTTTC
abundance: NA; d_gene: TRBD2; j_gene: TRBJ2-1; v_gene: TRBV5-4; CDR3aa: CASRLRGVYNEQFF; CDR3nt: TGTGCCAGCCGCCTCCGGGGGGTCTACAATGAGCAGTTCTTC
abundance: NA; d_gene: NA; j_gene: TRBJ2-2; v_gene: TRBV9; CDR3aa: CASSVVGSGSTGELFF; CDR3nt: TGTGCCAGCAGCGTAGTCGGTTCGGGGTCCACCGGGGAGCTGTTTTTT
abundance: few; d_gene: TRBD1; j_gene: TRBJ1-6; v_gene: TRBV20-1; CDR3aa: CSAARQGVFPF; CDR3nt: TGCAGTGCTGCCCGACAGGGGGTTTTCCCCTTT
abundance: few; d_gene: NA; j_gene: TRBJ1-1; v_gene: TRBV11-1; CDR3aa: CASSWEGVNTEAFF; CDR3nt: TGTGCCAGCAGCTGGGAGGGGGTGAACACTGAAGCTTTCTTT
abundance: few; d_gene: TRBD1; j_gene: TRBJ2-7; v_gene: TRBV6-5; CDR3aa: CASSPGQGIYEQYF; CDR3nt: TGTGCCAGCAGTCCGGGACAGGGTATCTACGAGCAGTACTTC
abundance: NA; d_gene: TRBD2; j_gene: TRBJ2-1; v_gene: TRBV7-9; CDR3aa: CASSPGLAGTPLNEQFF; CDR3nt: TGTGCCAGCAGCCCGGGACTAGCGGGAACCCCACTCAATGAGCAGTTCTTC
abundance: few; d_gene: NA; j_gene: TRBJ2-5; v_gene: TRBV7-2; CDR3aa: CASSKSPGQETQYF; CDR3nt: TGTGCCAGCAGCAAGAGCCCAGGACAAGAGACCCAGTACTTC
abundance: few; d_gene: TRBD2; j_gene: TRBJ2-3; v_gene: TRBV11-2; CDR3aa: CASSLEAGGTQYF; CDR3nt: TGTGCCAGCAGCTTAGAGGCGGGGGGTACGCAGTATTTT
abundance: NA; d_gene: NA; j_gene: TRBJ1-2; v_gene: TRBV7-2; CDR3aa: CASSLFRASNYGYTF; CDR3nt: TGTGCCAGCAGCTTATTCAGGGCATCGAACTATGGCTACACCTTC